A selection of T cell receptor beta chains follows, all from one sample in a study of blood T cell repertoires in COVID-19. Clones were read by immunoSEQ multiplex PCR, and TCRdb kept only the in-frame ones, dropping some. The table includes roughly 190,000 clones, about 88% detected once. Sequenced: PBMCs or T cells enriched from blood (not recorded which). The receptors stem from a middle-aged woman in a cohort exposed to, infected with or recovered from COVID-19 (not recorded which). The CDR3 runs from the conserved cysteine through the conserved F or W. A D gene is named only where the DNA matches it firmly. Clone size, where shown, is once, few, many, or a class for clones that have expanded.

D: -; V: TRBV7-9; J: TRBJ1-3; size: -; DNA: TGTGCCAGCAGCTTAAGGCAGGGACAAGGAAACACCATATATTTT; CDR3: CASSLRQGQGNTIYF
D: TRBD1; V: TRBV29-1; J: TRBJ1-6; size: -; DNA: TGCAGCGTCCAGGACAGGGTGAAGAAAATCTTT; CDR3: CSVQDRVKKIF
D: -; V: TRBV4-2; J: TRBJ1-1; size: -; DNA: TGTGCCAGCAGCCGGGGAGAGAACACTGAAGCTTTCTTT; CDR3: CASSRGENTEAFF
D: TRBD1; V: TRBV6-2/TRBV6-3; J: TRBJ1-5; size: many; DNA: TGTGCCAGCAGCCACGGACAGGGAGGACAGCCCCAGCATTTT; CDR3: CASSHGQGGQPQHF
D: -; V: TRBV7-9; J: TRBJ1-1; size: -; DNA: TGTGCCAGCAGCTCACACAGGGTGCCGAACACTGAAGCTTTCTTT; CDR3: CASSSHRVPNTEAFF
D: TRBD2; V: TRBV6-4; J: TRBJ2-3; size: -; DNA: TGTGCCAGCAGTGGACTAGCGGATAGCACAGATACGCAGTATTTT; CDR3: CASSGLADSTDTQYF
D: TRBD1; V: TRBV7-8; J: TRBJ1-5; size: few; DNA: TGTGCCAGCAGCCCCGGGACAGGGGGCGATCAGCCCCAGCATTTT; CDR3: CASSPGTGGDQPQHF
D: -; V: TRBV11-2; J: TRBJ2-4; size: few; DNA: TGTGCCAGCAGCTTCCAGGGGAACATTCAGTACTTC; CDR3: CASSFQGNIQYF
D: TRBD1; V: TRBV27; J: TRBJ2-6; size: -; DNA: TGTGCCAGCAGCAAACAGGGGGCTGGGGCCAACGTCCTGACTTTC; CDR3: CASSKQGAGANVLTF
D: -; V: TRBV21-1; J: TRBJ1-1; size: -; DNA: TGTGCCAGTAGGACAGGGGACCATTCCCCGCACAAGAAGGACACTGAAGCTTTCTTT; CDR3: CASRTGDHSPHKKDTEAFF
D: -; V: TRBV15; J: TRBJ1-2; size: -; DNA: TGTGCCACCAGCAGAGACCGAAGCTTGGTGGGCTACACCTTC; CDR3: CATSRDRSLVGYTF
D: -; V: TRBV29-1; J: TRBJ2-7; size: -; DNA: TGCAGCGCAAGAGACAGGACCTTAGAGCAGTACTTC; CDR3: CSARDRTLEQYF
D: TRBD1; V: TRBV11-2; J: TRBJ2-3; size: -; DNA: TGTGCCAGCAGCTATGACAGGGGATGGACAGATACGCAGTATTTT; CDR3: CASSYDRGWTDTQYF
D: -; V: TRBV7-2; J: TRBJ2-7; size: -; DNA: TGTGCCAGCAGCTTAGGAGGCGGGCCAACCTACGAGCAGTACTTC; CDR3: CASSLGGGPTYEQYF
D: TRBD2; V: TRBV28; J: TRBJ2-2; size: few; DNA: TGTGCCAGCACCTGGGGCGGGGGGCAAAGAACCGGGGAGCTGTTTTTT; CDR3: CASTWGGGQRTGELFF
D: -; V: TRBV9; J: TRBJ1-4; size: once; DNA: TGTGCCAGCAGCGTAGGGGAGGTGTCTGAAAAACTGTTTTTT; CDR3: CASSVGEVSEKLFF
D: TRBD1; V: TRBV5-6; J: TRBJ2-5; size: -; DNA: TGTGCCAGCAGCTTGGGACAGGGGATCGTTGAGACCCAGTACTTC; CDR3: CASSLGQGIVETQYF
D: TRBD2; V: TRBV9; J: TRBJ2-1; size: -; DNA: TGTGCCCGCAGCGGGGGGGGGCGGGTTGCCTACAATGAGCAGTTCTTC; CDR3: CARSGGGRVAYNEQFF
D: TRBD1; V: TRBV2; J: TRBJ2-3; size: -; DNA: TGTGCCAGCAGTGAAGGCCGCAGGGGGAGCACAGATACGCAGTATTTT; CDR3: CASSEGRRGSTDTQYF
D: -; V: TRBV7-9; J: TRBJ2-3; size: once; DNA: TGTGCCGCCAAGGACAGTACTAGCACAGATACGCAGTATTTT; CDR3: CAAKDSTSTDTQYF
D: -; V: TRBV19; J: TRBJ2-1; size: -; DNA: TGTGCCAGCGCACTTACCTTGATCGTTGGTGAGCAGTTCTTC; CDR3: CASALTLIVGEQFF
D: -; V: TRBV6-6; J: TRBJ2-6; size: once; DNA: TGTGCCAGCAGTTATTCGGCGGCGGGGGCCAACGTCCTGACTTTC; CDR3: CASSYSAAGANVLTF
D: -; V: TRBV10-2; J: TRBJ2-7; size: -; DNA: TGCGCCAGCAGTACAGGAACCTACGAGCAGTACTTC; CDR3: CASSTGTYEQYF
D: -; V: TRBV19; J: TRBJ1-2; size: once; DNA: TGTGCCAGTACCCTGGGGGGAATACGCTATGGCTACACCTTC; CDR3: CASTLGGIRYGYTF
D: -; V: TRBV6-5; J: TRBJ2-7; size: -; DNA: TGTGCCAGCAGTTACTCGCTAGAGACAGTCTACGAGCAGTACTTC; CDR3: CASSYSLETVYEQYF
D: -; V: TRBV10-2; J: TRBJ2-5; size: -; DNA: TGCGCCAGCAGCGGGACTTGGGGGGAGACCCAGTACTTC; CDR3: CASSGTWGETQYF
D: -; V: TRBV6-4; J: TRBJ1-5; size: -; DNA: TGTGCCAGCAGTTACGACAGGTTCGGGGTCCACAATCAGCCCCAGCATTTT; CDR3: CASSYDRFGVHNQPQHF
D: -; V: TRBV19; J: TRBJ2-5; size: -; DNA: TGTGCCAGTAGCCCCATTCGGGTCGCGGGGGCCCTCCAAGAGACCCAGTACTTC; CDR3: CASSPIRVAGALQETQYF
D: TRBD1; V: TRBV5-5; J: TRBJ2-7; size: -; DNA: TGTGCCAGCAGCTTGGAACAGGGGGCCTACGAGCAGTACTTC; CDR3: CASSLEQGAYEQYF
D: -; V: TRBV4-1; J: TRBJ1-1; size: -; DNA: TGCGCCAGCAGCCAACCGGGACTAAGGGGCACTGAAGCTTTCTTT; CDR3: CASSQPGLRGTEAFF
D: -; V: TRBV7-9; J: TRBJ1-1; size: -; DNA: TGTGCCAGCAGCCCTTCGAGAGACAGCCCTGAAGCTTTCTTT; CDR3: CASSPSRDSPEAFF
D: -; V: TRBV6-5; J: TRBJ1-2; size: -; DNA: TGTGCCAGCAGTTACTCGTTAGGAGGCGGCTATGGCTACACCTTC; CDR3: CASSYSLGGGYGYTF
D: TRBD2; V: TRBV7-6; J: TRBJ2-1; size: -; DNA: TGTGCCAGCAGCCTTACCGGGACTAGCGGTTACAATGAGCAGTTCTTC; CDR3: CASSLTGTSGYNEQFF
D: -; V: TRBV5-6; J: TRBJ2-5; size: -; DNA: TGTGCCAGCAGCCTGGACAGATACCAAGAGACCCAGTACTTC; CDR3: CASSLDRYQETQYF
D: -; V: TRBV5-8; J: TRBJ1-4; size: -; DNA: TGTGCCAGCGGCAACAGGGAGCCTAATGAAAAACTGTTTTTT; CDR3: CASGNREPNEKLFF
D: -; V: TRBV2; J: TRBJ2-1; size: many; DNA: TGTGCCAGCAGTGGGAGGAATGAGCAGTTCTTC; CDR3: CASSGRNEQFF
D: TRBD1; V: TRBV19; J: TRBJ2-7; size: -; DNA: TGTGCCAGTAGTTTAAGGACAGGACGGGACTACGAGCAGTACTTC; CDR3: CASSLRTGRDYEQYF